The entry below describes one T cell receptor (beta chain). Its specificity is not known. This specimen belongs to a study of T cell responses to AZD1222 COVID-19 vaccine. Method: immunoSEQ multiplex PCR; TCRdb's copy keeps in-frame clones and lacks some. Counted here are about 160,000 clones, approximately 92% occurring once; the ten biggest clones make up about 3.6%. Study observations and caveats: In a largely white British group with more females than males, clonal diversity was possibly underestimated.

CDR1 SGHNT and CDR2 YYREEE come from the germline V gene (reference sequence). The CDR3 extends over 16 amino acids. V lost 3 bases and J lost 5; bases outside the gene matches: 10. This receptor was identified in an adult who received the AZD1222 COVID-19 vaccine. The sample was peripheral blood, taken 28 days after the second AZD1222 dose. The rearrangement links TRBV5-4 to TRBJ2-5; 10 bases fit TRBD1. The CDR3 DNA reads as TGTGCCAGCAGCTATAAGACAGGGGGCGCGGGGGAGACCCAGTACTTC. Protein: CASSYKTGGAGETQYF.